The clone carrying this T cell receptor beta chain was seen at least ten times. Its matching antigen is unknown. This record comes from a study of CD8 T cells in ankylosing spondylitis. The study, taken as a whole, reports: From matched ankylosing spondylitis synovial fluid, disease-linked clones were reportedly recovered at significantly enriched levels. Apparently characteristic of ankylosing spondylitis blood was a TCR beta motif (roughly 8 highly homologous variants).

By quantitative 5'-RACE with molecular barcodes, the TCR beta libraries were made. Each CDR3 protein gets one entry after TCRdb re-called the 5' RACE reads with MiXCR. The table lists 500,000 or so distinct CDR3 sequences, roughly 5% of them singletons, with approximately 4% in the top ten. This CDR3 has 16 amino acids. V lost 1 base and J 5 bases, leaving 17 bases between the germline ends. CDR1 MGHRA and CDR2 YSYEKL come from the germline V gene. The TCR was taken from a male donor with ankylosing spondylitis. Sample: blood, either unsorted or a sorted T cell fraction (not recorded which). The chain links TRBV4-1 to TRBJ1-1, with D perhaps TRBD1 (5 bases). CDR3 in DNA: TGCGCCAGCAGCCAAGTTGTCCCCGGGGGAAGGACTGAAGCTTTCTTT. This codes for CASSQVVPGGRTEAFF.